The 10 T cell receptor beta chains in this list originate from one sample, sequenced in a study of cytomegalovirus exposure and HLA in healthy donors. The PCR made use of 60 Vbeta and 13 Jbeta primers. Clones were sequenced by immunoSEQ multiplex PCR, and TCRdb holds only the in-frame ones, with some missing. The profile shows under 200,000 clones, about 80% of them singletons. The material sequenced was PBMCs. Source of these receptors: a woman in her forties or fifties in good health and CMV-seronegative.

V gene TRBV5-1 combines with J gene TRBJ1-3; D unresolved. The length of the CDR3 is 17 residues. Trimming removed 0 bases at V and 2 bases at J, with 15 bases between. Germline V lookup: CDR1 SGHRS, CDR2 YFSETQ. The CDR3 protein is CASSLGGGIETGNTIYF. The DNA of the CDR3 is TGCGCCAGCAGCTTGGGGGGAGGGATCGAGACTGGAAACACCATATATTTT.

The chain has TRBV5-6 and TRBJ2-6; D gene unclear. The CDR3 spans 14 residues. The germline V gene has CDR1 SGHDT and CDR2 YYEEEE. V shed 4 bases and J shed 0 bases, with 5 bases lying between them. The CDR3 region is CASSLVSGANVLTF. CDR3 nucleotide sequence: TGTGCCAGCAGCCTAGTCTCTGGGGCCAACGTCCTGACTTTC.

The chain links TRBV2 to TRBJ1-5; a weak D match, TRBD1 (6 bases). The V end was cut by 2 bases, the J end by 5 bases, with 13 bases between. The germline CDR1 and CDR2 sequences are SNHLY and FYNNEI. CDR3 size: 15 residues. CDR3 amino acids: CASSEPRGGHQPQHF. The CDR3 nucleotides read TGTGCCAGCAGTGAACCGCGGGGGGGGCATCAGCCCCAGCATTTT.

This chain uses TRBV2 with TRBJ1-2, with D possibly TRBD1 on 5 matching bases. The CDR3 is made up of 15 amino acids. Trimming shortened V by 7 bases and J by 5 bases, and 20 bases separated the two germline ends. The V gene's germline CDR1 is SNHLY and CDR2 FYNNEI. The CDR3 DNA follows: TGTGCCAGCACCCCCCAAGGGGAGGGGATATATGGCTACACCTTC. Translated, it gives CASTPQGEGIYGYTF.

The chain recombines TRBV21-1 with TRBJ2-7; TRBD2, the table's D call, was not compared with the DNA. TRBV21-1 is a known pseudogene. The CDR3 is made up of 15 amino acids. The CDR3 DNA reads as TGTGCCAGCAGCAATTCGTGGGAGATCACCTACGAGCAGTACTTC. Amino acid sequence: CASSNSWEITYEQYF.

The sample holds one count of this clone. The chain carries TRBV5-1 and TRBJ2-5, with TRBD1 matching over 10 bases. Germline lookup yields CDR1 SGHRS and CDR2 YFSETQ. CDR3 length: 12 residues. Trimming took 5 bases from V and 10 from J; bases not matched to a gene: 5. Here the CDR3 DNA reads TGCGCCAGCAGTTCGACAGGGGGCGACCAGTACTTC. Its translation: CASSSTGGDQYF.

The rearrangement links TRBV27 to TRBJ2-7; 7 nucleotides align to TRBD1. Losses at the gene ends were 5 bases for V and 1 base for J; bases not matched to a gene: 11. The CDR3 loop spans 16 amino acids. Germline CDR1 and CDR2: MNHEY and SMNVEV (reference sequence). The CDR3 bases are TGTGCCAGCAGTCGATTAGGGACAGAGATATCCTACGAGCAGTACTTC. Its translation: CASSRLGTEISYEQYF.

This chain joins TRBV28 and TRBJ2-3; 9 bases align to TRBD2. The length of the CDR3 is 16 residues. Trimming removed 3 bases from V and 8 bases from J; junction bases left unmatched: 12. Looked up from germline, CDR1 is MDHEN and CDR2 is SYDVKM. The CDR3 coding sequence is TGTGCCAGCAGTTTGGAGCGGGAGGAGGGTAGGGGTACGCAGTATTTT. This sequence encodes CASSLEREEGRGTQYF.

V is TRBV4-3 and J is TRBJ2-3; 7 bases fit TRBD2. This CDR3 contains 17 residues. V was clipped by 4 bases and J by 10 bases; unmatched bases: 20. The germline V gene has CDR1 LGHNA and CDR2 YSLEER. The CDR3 is CASSLGVTPGGESAQYF. The DNA of the CDR3 is TGCGCCAGCAGCCTGGGGGTGACCCCGGGGGGTGAGAGTGCGCAGTATTTT.

CDR3 loop: CASSQSRGRSDTQYF. The DNA of the CDR3 is TGCGCCAGCAGCCAATCTCGGGGGAGATCAGATACGCAGTATTTT. The chain has TRBV4-3 and TRBJ2-3, with a possible D match to TRBD2 (6 bases). The ends were cut back, 2 bases at V and 4 bases at J, with 13 bases in the middle. The CDR3 has 15 residues. Per the germline V gene, CDR1 is LGHNA and CDR2 is YSLEER.